The rows below give T cell receptor beta chains drawn from one sample of a study of beta chain features in type 1 diabetes. Measured with immunoSEQ multiplex PCR; TCRdb has only the in-frame clones, and not every one. The sample has roughly 610,000 clones; 15% are singletons. Source material: naive CD4+ T cells from blood. All receptors come from a man aged 18-30 years in good health. CDR3s include the opening cysteine and the closing phenylalanine or tryptophan. The order of the fields is clone size, V gene, J gene, CDR3 length, D gene, CDR3 DNA, CDR3 protein. A D gene is named only where the DNA matches it firmly. Expanded clones get a size class; other rows say once, few or many, or leave the size out.

-	TRBV7-2	TRBJ2-7	13	TRBD1	TGTGCCAGCAGCCTACAGGGGGGCGGAGAGCAGTACTTC	CASSLQGGGEQYF
few	TRBV23-1	TRBJ1-3	17	TRBD1	TGCGCCAGCAGTCAATCGACAGGGCCCCACTCTGGAAACACCATATATTTT	CASSQSTGPHSGNTIYF
few	TRBV5-1	TRBJ2-7	14	-	TGCGCCAGCAGCTTGATTGGGGACTCCTACGAGCAGTACTTC	CASSLIGDSYEQYF
-	TRBV12-5	TRBJ2-3	17	TRBD2	TGTGCTAGTGGTTTGGCCCGACTAGCGGGGTACCCAGATACGCAGTATTTT	CASGLARLAGYPDTQYF
few	TRBV19	TRBJ2-6	13	-	TGTGCCTCCCGGCTCTCTGGGGCCAACGTCCTGACTTTC	CASRLSGANVLTF
-	TRBV4-3	TRBJ2-4	17	TRBD2	TGCGCCAGCAGCCAAGAACCAGCGGGAGAATCCAAAAACATTCAGTACTTC	CASSQEPAGESKNIQYF
few	TRBV4-3	TRBJ2-7	16	TRBD2	TGCGCCAGCAGCCAAGATAGAGCGGGAGCCTTCTACGAGCAGTACTTC	CASSQDRAGAFYEQYF
-	TRBV6-6	TRBJ2-3	16	-	TGTGCCAGCAGTTACTCGGGCGGGCACGGCCCAGATACGCAGTATTTT	CASSYSGGHGPDTQYF
few	TRBV29-1	TRBJ1-5	13	-	TGCAGCGTGGGATTTGGCGGCAATCAGCCCCAGCATTTT	CSVGFGGNQPQHF
once	TRBV7-9	TRBJ2-7	14	TRBD1	TGTGCCAGCAGCTTAGACAGGGGCTTGAACGAGCAGTACTTC	CASSLDRGLNEQYF
-	TRBV4-2	TRBJ1-1	16	TRBD1	TGTGCCAGCAGCCAAGCGGGGACAGCCAAGAACACTGAAGCTTTCTTT	CASSQAGTAKNTEAFF
few	TRBV4-2	TRBJ1-2	15	TRBD1	TGTGCCAGCAGCCCTGTGGACAGGGACAACTATGGCTACACCTTC	CASSPVDRDNYGYTF
few	TRBV29-1	TRBJ2-5	14	TRBD2	TGCAGCGTTGGGACTAGCGGGTTGCAAGAGACCCAGTACTTC	CSVGTSGLQETQYF
few	TRBV28	TRBJ2-7	12	TRBD1	TGTGCCAGCAGTTTAGGGACAGACGAGCAGTACTTC	CASSLGTDEQYF
-	TRBV11-1	TRBJ2-3	13	-	TGTGCCAGCAGCATCCGGGTGGTAGATACGCAGTATTTT	CASSIRVVDTQYF
-	TRBV11-2	TRBJ2-2	18	-	TGTGCCAGCAGCTTTATGGGGGCCGTCTCGGCGAACACCGGGGAGCTGTTTTTT	CASSFMGAVSANTGELFF
-	TRBV12-5	TRBJ2-2	15	-	TGTGCTAGTGCCCTACATGATCCCGACACCGGGGAGCTGTTTTTT	CASALHDPDTGELFF
few	TRBV29-1	TRBJ1-4	15	-	TGCAGCGCCAGGGGTTCCCTTGCAACTAATGAAAAACTGTTTTTT	CSARGSLATNEKLFF
-	TRBV2	TRBJ1-5	13	-	TGTGCCAGCAACGGCGGCACGAATCAGCCCCAGCATTTT	CASNGGTNQPQHF
few	TRBV5-1	TRBJ2-1	15	TRBD1	TGCGCCAGCAGCTGGGGACAGCCTACCTACAATGAGCAGTTCTTC	CASSWGQPTYNEQFF
-	TRBV7-2	TRBJ2-1	13	TRBD1	TGTGCCAGCAGCTTAGGAGGGGGCGATGAGCAGTTCTTC	CASSLGGGDEQFF
few	TRBV7-2	TRBJ2-5	18	TRBD1	TGTGCCAGCAGCCCGGTCCTTGGTACAGGGGGCTTAGGGGAGACCCAGTACTTC	CASSPVLGTGGLGETQYF
-	TRBV4-1	TRBJ1-2	14	-	TGCGCCAGCAGCCAACCCGGGGTTCAGTATGGCTACACCTTC	CASSQPGVQYGYTF
-	TRBV6-9	TRBJ2-1	18	TRBD2	TGTGCCAGCAGACCTCACACCCCCGGGACTAGCAGAAACAATGAGCAGTTCTTC	CASRPHTPGTSRNNEQFF
few	TRBV9	TRBJ1-2	14	-	TGTGCCAGCAGCGTAGATCGACCGGGCTATGGCTACACCTTC	CASSVDRPGYGYTF
-	TRBV9	TRBJ1-2	14	TRBD1	TGTGCCAGCAGCGTAGTGACAGGGAAGCCATTGTTCACCTTC	CASSVVTGKPLFTF
-	TRBV7-2	TRBJ2-3	12	-	TGTGCCAGCAGCTTTGGGACAGATACGCAGTATTTT	CASSFGTDTQYF
few	TRBV5-1	TRBJ1-3	12	TRBD1	TGCGCCAGCAGCACCGGACAGGGACCCATATATTTT	CASSTGQGPIYF
-	TRBV5-1	TRBJ1-4	14	-	TGCGCCAGCAGCTCCGGACAGCTTAATGAAAAACTGTTTTTT	CASSSGQLNEKLFF
few	TRBV6-5	TRBJ1-4	13	-	TGTGCCAGCAGTTACTCGAAGGCCTCCAAAGTGTTTTTT	CASSYSKASKVFF
few	TRBV15	TRBJ2-7	16	-	TGTGCCACCAGCAGGCGGACCGGGACACTTACCTACGAGCAGTACTTC	CATSRRTGTLTYEQYF
-	TRBV5-1	TRBJ1-1	17	TRBD1	TGCGCCAGCAGCTGGCCCGGGACAGGGCTCCTGAACACTGAAGCTTTCTTT	CASSWPGTGLLNTEAFF
few	TRBV10-3	TRBJ1-3	14	-	TGTGCCATCAGTGCCGAGATCTCTGGAAACACCATATATTTT	CAISAEISGNTIYF
few	TRBV9	TRBJ1-2	16	-	TGTGCCAGCAGCGTACTGGAAACCGTAACAGTCTATGGCTACACCTTC	CASSVLETVTVYGYTF
many	TRBV2	TRBJ2-7	12	-	TGTGCCAGCAGTGAACACAACTACGAGCAGTACTTC	CASSEHNYEQYF
few	TRBV2	TRBJ2-5	11	-	TGTGCCAGCAGCCTGACAGAGACCCAGTACTTC	CASSLTETQYF
-	TRBV7-9	TRBJ1-2	14	TRBD1	TGTGCCAGCAGCTCCACGGGACAGTTCTATGGCTACACCTTC	CASSSTGQFYGYTF
-	TRBV5-1	TRBJ2-3	16	TRBD2	TGCGCCAGCAGCTCCCCGGGACTAGCATCAACAGATACGCAGTATTTT	CASSSPGLASTDTQYF
-	TRBV25-1	TRBJ2-6	18	TRBD2	TGTGCCAGCAACGGAAGGGTAGCGGGACGTTATGGGGCCAACGTCCTGACTTTC	CASNGRVAGRYGANVLTF
-	TRBV18	TRBJ2-3	16	-	TGTGCCAGCTCACCAAGGAGGGGGGGCGGCACAGATACGCAGTATTTT	CASSPRRGGGTDTQYF
few	TRBV28	TRBJ2-7	13	-	TGTGCCTCGAATCCCGGACAGTCCTACGAGCAGTACTTC	CASNPGQSYEQYF
-	TRBV7-8	TRBJ2-2	14	TRBD1	TGTGCCAGCAGCCCGGACAGGATTTCCGGGGAGCTGTTTTTT	CASSPDRISGELFF
few	TRBV5-1	TRBJ2-7	13	TRBD1	TGCGCCAGCAGCTATGGGACAGTTTCCGAGCAGTACTTC	CASSYGTVSEQYF
few	TRBV29-1	TRBJ2-7	12	TRBD1	TGCAGCGTTCGACAGGGATCCTACGAGCAGTACTTC	CSVRQGSYEQYF
-	TRBV23-1	TRBJ1-6	15	-	TGCGCCAGCAGTCAGAGGGGGTGGGGTAATTCACCCCTCCACTTT	CASSQRGWGNSPLHF
-	TRBV7-2	TRBJ1-5	17	-	TGTGCCAGCAGCTTATTAGTGGGTAGGAATTTCAATCAGCCCCAGCATTTT	CASSLLVGRNFNQPQHF